This T cell receptor beta chain was recovered during a study of blood T cell repertoires in COVID-19. The overall study: Sites in the United States, Italy and Spain provided acute and convalescent COVID-19 samples. Nucleic acid was either cDNA or gDNA, and it came from T cells, B-cell-depleted T cells, or PBMCs.

Only in-frame clones appear in the TCRdb table, and some are missing; sequencing was by immunoSEQ multiplex PCR. The table lists 150,000 to 200,000 clones, 70% to 90% of them singletons. Seattle patient enrollment occurred during active infection, with longitudinal follow-up thereafter. The CDR3 runs 15 residues. Trimming stripped 0 bases from V and 6 bases from J, with 15 bases between. Germline V gene data show CDR1 as LGHDT and CDR2 as YNNKEL (reference sequence). Sequencing was done on a sample of peripheral blood. The TCR sequence derives from a woman aged 80 or older with COVID-19, enrolled during active disease. This chain uses TRBV3-1 (or the pseudogene TRBV3-2) with TRBJ2-7; TRBD1 is a possible D gene (5 bases). The CDR3 reads CASSQERQTYREQYF. The CDR3 DNA follows: TGTGCCAGCAGCCAAGAAAGACAGACCTATCGCGAGCAGTACTTC.